The clone carrying this T cell receptor beta chain came up a few times. This specimen belongs to a study of blood T cells in healthy people across ages. With V trimmed by 5 bases and J by 0 bases, 13 bases remained unmatched. The CDR3 has 17 residues. Per the germline V gene, CDR1 is SGHRS and CDR2 is YFSETQ. The authors ran a second PCR of about 6 to 11 cycles using a sample-barcoded 5' primer and a J-beta primer mix. TCRdb reprocessed the 5' RACE reads with MiXCR, giving one entry per CDR3 protein. The table records about 1,600,000 distinct CDR3 sequences, approximately 40% of them present only once.

The source is a woman aged 18-29 years in good health. The specimen sequenced was blood. The chain combines TRBV5-1 with TRBJ2-5; 7 nucleotides line up with TRBD1. In nucleotides, the CDR3 is TGCGCCAGCAGACCGGGGACAGCCCATACTAACCAAGAGACCCAGTACTTC. This gives the protein CASRPGTAHTNQETQYF.